What follows is one T cell receptor (beta chain) and its context. This CDR3 contains 15 residues. Germline V gives CDR1 SGHNT, CDR2 YYREEE (reference sequence). Trimming shortened V by 2 bases and J by 1 base, and 11 bases separated the two germline ends. These data are taken from a study of blood T cell repertoires in COVID-19. Sequenced by immunoSEQ multiplex PCR; TCRdb stores in-frame clones only, minus some. The table shows about 51,000 clones, with about 82% occurring only once. This chain uses TRBV5-4 with TRBJ2-3, with a tentative D call TRBD1 (6 bases). This TCR came from a man older than 75 with active COVID-19. The sequenced material came from peripheral blood. CDR3 in DNA: TGTGCCAGCAGCTTATCGGCAGGGGGCACAGATACGCAGTATTTT. It codes for CASSLSAGGTDTQYF.